This is a list of T cell receptor beta chains from one sample in a study of CD8 T cells in Susac syndrome. TCRdb ran MiXCR on the immunoSEQ multiplex PCR reads and lists one entry per CDR3 protein. The sample consists of some 50,000 distinct CDR3 sequences, more than 85% of them appearing once. The material sequenced was CD8+ T cells from PBMCs. Receptors were obtained from a human donor with Susac syndrome. The CDR3 runs from the conserved cysteine through the conserved F or W. The order of the fields is V gene, D gene, J gene, CDR3 protein. The D gene is left open where the match is weak.

>TRBV30|-|TRBJ1-1
CAWTLTGRGSTEAFF
>TRBV6-5|-|TRBJ2-7
CASRDPAYKGYEQYF
>TRBV14|-|TRBJ1-6
CASSQRQAPNSPLHF
>TRBV5-6|TRBD1|TRBJ1-2
CASSLRPGGVGTF
>TRBV4-1|-|TRBJ2-2
CASSPTVGYPGELFF
>TRBV9|-|TRBJ2-2
CASSSGDSSTGELFF
>TRBV24-1|-|TRBJ1-1
CAIAVPQAFF
>TRBV4-3|TRBD1|TRBJ2-7
CASSQDLSGTGESYEQYF
>TRBV4-1|TRBD2|TRBJ2-5
CASNPPHGLAGALQETQYF
>TRBV15|-|TRBJ1-2
CATSMQGFSSYGYTF